This paragraph covers one T cell receptor (beta chain) sequence. This sample was included in a study of OX40 agonist ivuxolimab in advanced cancers. Turning to the study itself: Patients received the agonistic anti-OX40 (CD134) antibody ivuxolimab.

The CDR3 extends over 17 amino acids. With V trimmed by 6 bases and J by 6 bases, 7 bases remained unmatched. Germline assignment: CDR1 SGHVS and CDR2 FNYEAQ. Assay: immunoSEQ multiplex PCR; the TCRdb copy retains only in-frame clones and omits some. The repertoire has more than 70,000 clones, just over 90% of them found once; the top ten carry about 0.35%. Sequencing was performed on CD4+ or CD8+ T cells sorted from blood, taken in a trial of the OX40 agonist ivuxolimab. The sequence was collected from an adult with an advanced solid tumor such as melanoma, head and neck, liver or kidney cancer. V is TRBV7-6 and J is TRBJ2-2, with 16 bases lining up with TRBD2. The CDR3 bases are TGTGCCAGCAGACGACGGGGACTAGCGGGAGGGTCCGGGGAGCTGTTTTTT. It encodes CASRRRGLAGGSGELFF.